These 25 T cell receptor beta chains share one sample of origin, sequenced in a study of beta chain features in type 1 diabetes. No antigens are known for them. Since all of the isolated RNA was reverse transcribed, expressed TCRB transcripts were what got sequenced. Some clones are missing from TCRdb's copy, which holds only in-frame ones; the method was immunoSEQ multiplex PCR. The sample lists 150,000 or so clones, about 8.3% occurring once. Study-wide points: Among patients with Type 1 diabetes, TCRB CDR3s were moderately but significantly shorter in every one of the four CD4+ subsets.

The specimen was central memory CD4+ T cells from blood. These receptors were obtained from a woman younger than 35 with type 1 diabetes.

This chain joins TRBV30 and TRBJ2-1; 8 bases map to TRBD2. Germline V CDR1 and CDR2: GTSNPN, SVGIG (reference sequence). Trimming took 0 bases from V and 7 from J; bases not matched to a gene: 5. The CDR3 is 14 residues long. The CDR3 loop is CAWSVGVAGNEQFF. The DNA of the CDR3 is TGTGCCTGGAGTGTGGGAGTAGCGGGGAATGAGCAGTTCTTC.

The sample holds a few counts of this clone. This chain joins TRBV4-1 and TRBJ2-2; D unresolved. V lost 11 bases and J 0 bases, leaving 10 bases between the germline ends. CDR3 size: 13 residues. Germline CDR1 reads MGHRA; CDR2 reads YSYEKL. The CDR3 is CASEATNTGELFF. CDR3 sequence (DNA): TGCGCCTCCGAGGCCACGAACACCGGGGAGCTGTTTTTT.

In the case of this clone: At the DNA level, this CDR3 is encoded by other sequences in the same sample as well. The chain joins TRBV5-1 to TRBJ2-2; 9 bases match TRBD1. With 0 bases clipped from V and 5 bases from J, the junction kept 2 bases outside the gene matches. Germline CDR1 is SGHRS and CDR2 is YFSETQ. The CDR3 runs to 15 residues. The CDR3: CASSLDDRGTGELFF. The DNA of the CDR3 is TGCGCCAGCAGCTTGGACGACAGGGGGACCGGGGAGCTGTTTTTT.

The sample holds a few counts of this clone. V usage is TRBV9 and J usage is TRBJ2-2; D call uncertain. With 3 bases removed from V and 3 bases from J, the gap between germline ends came to 9 bases. The CDR3 runs to 14 residues. Germline CDR1 SGDLS, CDR2 YYNGEE. In DNA, the CDR3 is TGTGCCAGCAGCGGGTGGGCCGACACCGGGGAGCTGTTTTTT. Translating gives CASSGWADTGELFF.

At least ten counts were recorded for this clone. This chain uses TRBV20-1 with TRBJ1-1, with 7 bases identical to TRBD1. V lost 3 bases to trimming and J lost 14 bases; unmatched junction nucleotides: 9. The germline V gene encodes CDR1 DFQATT and CDR2 SNEGSKA (reference sequence). The CDR3 has 11 amino acids. This CDR3 is CSASHGQESFF. The CDR3 DNA follows: TGCAGTGCTAGTCACGGACAGGAGAGCTTCTTT.

The chain uses TRBV9 and TRBJ1-2, with a tentative D call TRBD1 (6 bases). The CDR3 has 14 amino acids. Germline V gives CDR1 SGDLS, CDR2 YYNGEE. V was clipped by 4 bases and J by 8 bases, with 18 bases between them. The CDR3 region has the DNA TGTGCCAGCAGCCCGTCGGGGACAACGGGGGGCTACACCTTC. Its protein product is CASSPSGTTGGYTF.

V and J are TRBV6-5 and TRBJ2-5; D gene unclear. The germline V and J ends were trimmed by 2 bases and 2 bases, with 9 bases remaining between them. The CDR3 totals 14 residues. CDR1 MNHEY and CDR2 SVGAGI come from the germline V gene. CDR3 in amino acids: CASSYSRSQETQYF. As DNA, the CDR3 is TGTGCCAGCAGTTACAGTCGGAGTCAAGAGACCCAGTACTTC.

The chain joins TRBV5-4 to TRBJ2-7; 7 bases line up with TRBD1. Germline CDR1 SGHNT, CDR2 YYREEE (reference sequence). V was clipped by 4 bases and J by 2 bases; unmatched bases: 6. The CDR3 extends over 14 amino acids. CDR3 sequence reads: CASSLKGATYEQYF. The CDR3 region has the DNA TGTGCCAGCAGCCTGAAGGGGGCCACCTACGAGCAGTACTTC.

A few counts support this clone. This sequence joins TRBV5-4 and TRBJ2-7, with a weak D call TRBD2 (7 bases). The CDR3 covers 14 residues. Germline CDR1 reads SGHNT; CDR2 reads YYREEE (reference sequence). Trimming took off 4 bases at V and 1 base at J, with 12 bases between the two ends. The CDR3: CASSREGGSYEQYF. CDR3 sequence (DNA): TGTGCCAGCAGCCGAGAGGGGGGGTCCTACGAGCAGTACTTC.

This clone was observed a few times. The V and J genes are TRBV5-1 and TRBJ2-7; D remains ambiguous. Trimming left V 3 bases short and J 7 bases short, with 14 bases between. This CDR3 contains 13 residues. Germline lookup yields CDR1 SGHRS and CDR2 YFSETQ. CDR3 sequence reads: CASSSNGGREQYF. The CDR3 DNA sequence: TGCGCCAGCAGCTCCAATGGCGGTCGGGAGCAGTACTTC.

This clone has just a few counts. CDR3 protein: CASSVYPSDQPQHF. The CDR3 DNA reads as TGTGCCAGCAGCGTATACCCTTCGGATCAGCCCCAGCATTTT. The rearrangement uses TRBV9 and TRBJ1-5, with D uncertain. CDR1 is SGDLS, CDR2 YYNGEE, per germline. V gave up 1 base and J gave up 5 bases, with 10 bases separating them. The CDR3 length is 14 residues.

The V gene is TRBV2, the J gene TRBJ2-3; 8 bases line up with TRBD2. The CDR3 has 16 residues. Trimming removed 2 bases from V and 0 bases from J; junction bases left unmatched: 4. Germline V gene sequence: CDR1 SNHLY, CDR2 FYNNEI. CDR3 amino acids: CASSETASGSTDTQYF. The CDR3 DNA follows: TGTGCCAGCAGTGAAACGGCTAGCGGGAGCACAGATACGCAGTATTTT.

The chain carries TRBV14 and TRBJ2-5; 8 nucleotides line up with TRBD1. This CDR3 comprises 15 residues. Germline assignment: CDR1 SGHDN and CDR2 FVKESK. Trimming took 5 bases from V and 4 from J; bases not matched to a gene: 9. The CDR3 loop reads CASSVWTGSLETQYF. The CDR3 bases are TGTGCCAGCAGCGTATGGACAGGGTCCCTAGAGACCCAGTACTTC. Full variable domain (rest looked up from reference TRBV14 and TRBJ2-5): EAGVTQFPSHSVIEKGQTVTLRCDPISGHDNLYWYRRVMGKEIKFLLHFVKESKQDESGMPNNRFLAERTGGTYSTLKVQPAELEDSGVYFCASSVWTGSLETQYFGPGTRLLVL.

This clone was observed a handful of times. The J gene is TRBJ2-5, the V gene TRBV28, with 11 nucleotides matching TRBD2. Germline lookup yields CDR1 MDHEN and CDR2 SYDVKM. V dropped 8 bases and J dropped 1; count of bases not matched to a gene: 0. This CDR3 contains 13 residues. The CDR3 region has the DNA TGTGCCAGCGGACTAGCGGGCCAAGAGACCCAGTACTTC. It encodes CASGLAGQETQYF.

The chain combines TRBV15 with TRBJ2-7; D is undetermined. The germline V gene encodes CDR1 LNHNV and CDR2 YYDKDF (reference sequence). The V end was cut by 3 bases, the J end by 6 bases, with 6 bases between. This CDR3 has 11 residues. CDR3 residues: CATSSPGEQYF. The CDR3 bases are TGTGCCACCAGCAGCCCGGGCGAGCAGTACTTC.

With respect to this clone: Other DNA sequences in this specimen translate into the identical CDR3. CDR3 sequence (DNA): TGTGCCAGCAGCCAAGGGCAGGGGGCTTACGAGCAGTACTTC. This sequence encodes CASSQGQGAYEQYF. The chain employs TRBV4-2 and TRBJ2-7; 8 nucleotides line up with TRBD1. CDR3 size: 14 residues. Unmatched junction bases numbered 3, after V lost 1 base and J lost 4 bases. Per the germline V gene, CDR1 is LGHNA and CDR2 is YNFKEQ.

This clone has only a few counts. This sequence joins TRBV18 and TRBJ1-1; no firm D call. V lost 3 bases to trimming and J lost 1 base, with 9 bases between them. The germline gives CDR1 KGHSH, CDR2 LQKENI. The CDR3 consists of 14 residues. CDR3 sequence: CASSPNTGNTEAFF. In nucleotides, the CDR3 is TGTGCCAGCTCACCCAACACGGGGAACACTGAAGCTTTCTTT. The full variable domain, rest sourced from reference TRBV18 and TRBJ1-1, is NAGVMQNPRHLVRRRGQEARLRCSPMKGHSHVYWYRQLPEEGLKFMVYLQKENIIDESGMPKERFSAEFPKEGPSILRIQQVVRGDSAAYFCASSPNTGNTEAFFGQGTRLTVV.

The J gene is TRBJ1-2, the V gene TRBV25-1, with D perhaps matching TRBD1 (6 bases). Deletions cut 4 bases from V and 8 bases from J, with 17 bases between. Germline V gene sequence: CDR1 MGHDK, CDR2 SYGVNS. CDR3 length: 14 amino acids. This CDR3 reads CASSVRGAWGGYTF. The CDR3 bases are TGTGCCAGCAGTGTCAGGGGCGCTTGGGGCGGCTACACCTTC.

This clone came up a few times. The genes are TRBV21-1 and TRBJ1-2; no DNA check was done on the table's D call, TRBD1. TRBV21-1 is a documented pseudogene. CDR3 length: 16 amino acids. The CDR3: CASSKAFQGDVYGYTF. Written as DNA, the CDR3 is TGTGCCAGCAGCAAAGCGTTTCAGGGGGATGTCTATGGCTACACCTTC.

This clone came up a few times. This rearrangement joins TRBV14 to TRBJ2-5; 15 nucleotides match TRBD2. Germline assignment: CDR1 SGHDN and CDR2 FVKESK. This CDR3 has 17 amino acids. After removal of 4 bases from V and 5 bases from J, the junction contained 8 bases not matched to a gene. The CDR3 DNA is TGTGCCAGCAGCCCACGGACTAGCGGGAGGGCCAGGGAGACCCAGTACTTC. Its translation: CASSPRTSGRARETQYF.

V gene TRBV7-9 combines with J gene TRBJ1-1, with TRBD1 matching over 7 bases. The CDR3 spans 12 residues. Losses at the gene ends were 3 bases for V and 7 bases for J; bases not matched to a gene: 2. From germline, CDR1 is SEHNR and CDR2 FQNEAQ (reference sequence). Written as DNA, the CDR3 is TGTGCCAGCAGCTTCAACAGGGGTGAAGCTTTCTTT. Protein: CASSFNRGEAFF.

This clone was detected only a few times. The V call is TRBV5-1, the J call TRBJ1-2, with TRBD1 identical over 8 bases. The CDR3 spans 14 residues. Looked up from germline, CDR1 is SGHRS and CDR2 is YFSETQ. Trimming at V came to 4 bases and at J to 4 bases, leaving 6 bases not matched to a gene. The CDR3 here is CASSTGQGPYGYTF. CDR3 nucleotide sequence: TGCGCCAGCAGCACCGGACAGGGCCCCTATGGCTACACCTTC. Based on the CDR3 plus reference TRBV5-1 and TRBJ1-2, the full variable domain is KAGVTQTPRYLIKTRGQQVTLSCSPISGHRSVSWYQQTPGQGLQFLFEYFSETQRNKGNFPGRFSGRQFSNSRSEMNVSTLELGDSALYLCASSTGQGPYGYTFGSGTRLTVV.

This clone was seen more than once but under ten times. The chain uses TRBV29-1 and TRBJ1-5; possibly TRBD1 for D (6 bases). This CDR3 spans 14 amino acids. The V end was cut by 6 bases, the J end by 0 bases, with 12 bases between. CDR1 is SQVTM, CDR2 ANQGSEA, per germline. This chain's CDR3 is CSVVAGDSNQPQHF. In nucleotides, the CDR3 is TGCAGCGTGGTCGCAGGGGATAGCAATCAGCCCCAGCATTTT.

In this sample, this clone turned up a few times. DNA of the CDR3: TGTGCCACCAGCAGAGTGAGGGGACAGGGTTCCTACGAGCAGTACTTC. It codes for CATSRVRGQGSYEQYF. This chain connects TRBV15 to TRBJ2-7; 9 bases are a match to TRBD1. V lost 1 base, J lost 1 base, and 5 bases stayed unmatched. The length of the CDR3 is 16 residues. CDR1 LNHNV and CDR2 YYDKDF come from the germline V gene (reference sequence).

This clone came up a few times. This rearrangement joins TRBV7-8 to TRBJ1-5; unclear D gene. Deletions cut 2 bases from V and 2 bases from J, with 10 bases between. CDR3 length: 15 residues. Germline CDR1 is SGHVS and CDR2 is FQNEAQ. The chain's CDR3 is CASSLRRVGNQPQHF. For the CDR3, the DNA is TGTGCCAGCAGCTTAAGACGGGTGGGCAATCAGCCCCAGCATTTT. Together with reference TRBV7-8 and TRBJ1-5, the CDR3 gives the full variable domain: GAGVSQSPRYKVAKRGQDVALRCDPISGHVSLFWYQQALGQGPEFLTYFQNEAQLDKSGLPSDRFFAERPEGSVSTLKIQRTQQEDSAVYLCASSLRRVGNQPQHFGDGTRLSIL.